The 19 T cell receptor beta chains in this list originate from one sample, sequenced in a study of OX40 agonist ivuxolimab in advanced cancers. Sequenced by immunoSEQ multiplex PCR; TCRdb stores in-frame clones only, minus some. Among approximately 100,000 clones, approximately 85% were seen once, and the ten largest hold 3.8%. The sequencing here drew on CD4+ or CD8+ T cells sorted from blood, taken in a trial of the OX40 agonist ivuxolimab. The receptors were gathered from an adult with an advanced solid tumor such as melanoma, head and neck, liver or kidney cancer.

The chain employs TRBV5-1 and TRBJ1-2; TRBD1 might be the D (5 bases). Germline V gene sequence: CDR1 SGHRS, CDR2 YFSETQ. The V gene lost 2 bases and the J gene lost 3 bases, with 8 bases spanning the gap. The CDR3 extends over 13 amino acids. The CDR3, as DNA: TGCGCCAGCAGCTTCGGGACTCACTATGGCTACACCTTC. This translates into CASSFGTHYGYTF.

The V gene is TRBV9, the J gene TRBJ2-3, with TRBD2 matching 11 bases. The germline V gene encodes CDR1 SGDLS and CDR2 YYNGEE. V gave up 0 bases and J gave up 2 bases; unmatched junction bases: 2. The CDR3 covers 16 residues. CDR3 DNA: TGTGCCAGCAGCGTAGTAGCGGGAGGGCTCACAGATACGCAGTATTTT. Residues: CASSVVAGGLTDTQYF.

V usage is TRBV10-2 and J usage is TRBJ2-7, with D possibly TRBD2 on 5 matching bases. Germline lookup yields CDR1 WSHSY and CDR2 SAAADI. The CDR3 runs to 12 residues. V lost 10 bases, J lost 5 bases, and 15 bases lay in between. The CDR3 nucleotides are TGCGCCACCGGACGCGGGCGGAACGAGCAGTACTTC. This gives the protein CATGRGRNEQYF.

The chain uses TRBV2 and TRBJ2-2, with D possibly matching TRBD1 (6 bases). Trimming cost V 2 bases and J 4 bases, with 11 bases left between them. Per the germline V gene, CDR1 is SNHLY and CDR2 is FYNNEI. The CDR3 is 15 amino acids. The CDR3 sequence: CASSEFQGLTGELFF. For the CDR3, the DNA is TGTGCCAGCAGTGAATTTCAGGGGCTCACCGGGGAGCTGTTTTTT.

The V call is TRBV7-2, the J call TRBJ2-5; either TRBD1 or TRBD2 may fit D (6 bases each). Germline-derived CDR1 and CDR2 are SGHTA and FQGNSA. There are 14 residues in the CDR3. Trimming stripped 10 bases from V and 4 bases from J, with 19 bases between. CDR3: CAINRLGGPETQYF. In nucleotides, the CDR3 is TGTGCCATAAACCGGTTGGGGGGCCCAGAGACCCAGTACTTC.

This clone turned up a few times. V and J are TRBV30 and TRBJ2-2; D not certain. CDR3 length: 14 amino acids. V gave up 0 bases and J gave up 0 bases, with 5 bases separating them. Germline V gene sequence: CDR1 GTSNPN, CDR2 SVGIG (reference sequence). This CDR3 is CAWSVHTNTGELFF. CDR3 DNA sequence: TGTGCCTGGAGTGTACACACGAACACCGGGGAGCTGTTTTTT.

The V gene is TRBV7-2, the J gene TRBJ2-7, with 10 bases that match TRBD1. Per the germline V gene, CDR1 is SGHTA and CDR2 is FQGNSA. V lost 6 bases to trimming and J lost 3 bases; unmatched junction nucleotides: 8. This CDR3 spans 15 amino acids. CDR3 sequence: CASSPSGTGVYEQYF. DNA of the CDR3: TGTGCCAGCAGTCCCTCCGGGACAGGGGTCTACGAGCAGTACTTC.

The chain is built from TRBV30 and TRBJ1-3; D ambiguous. This CDR3 has 15 residues. V was cut by 2 bases and J by 0 bases, with 11 bases left in between. Germline V gene sequence: CDR1 GTSNPN, CDR2 SVGIG (reference sequence). The CDR3 is CAWSSQWDSGNTIYF. The CDR3 DNA sequence: TGTGCCTGGAGTTCTCAGTGGGACTCTGGAAACACCATATATTTT.

This clone showed up just once. The V and J genes are TRBV19 and TRBJ2-2; D remains unclear. V gave up 8 bases and J gave up 1 base, with 5 bases separating them. The CDR3 spans 12 residues. The germline gives CDR1 LNHDA, CDR2 SQIVND (reference sequence). The CDR3 nucleotides read TGTGCCAGTCATCAGAACACCGGGGAGCTGTTTTTT. Protein: CASHQNTGELFF.

V gene TRBV7-2 combines with J gene TRBJ2-7; D perhaps matches TRBD1 (5 bases). V was shortened by 1 base and J by 2 bases, with 15 bases between the two germline ends. The germline gives CDR1 SGHTA, CDR2 FQGNSA. CDR3 length: 16 amino acids. The CDR3 region has the DNA TGTGCCAGCAGCTTAGAAAGTTCCAGGGCCACCTACGAGCAGTACTTC. It specifies CASSLESSRATYEQYF.

The rearrangement joins TRBV18 to TRBJ1-1; D may be TRBD1 (6 bases). The CDR3 loop spans 12 amino acids. CDR1 and CDR2 from the germline V gene are KGHSH and LQKENI. V was pared by 6 bases and J by 5 bases, with 10 bases between. CDR3 in amino acids: CASSRGGTEAFF. The CDR3 nucleotides read TGTGCCAGCTCCCGAGGGGGGACTGAAGCTTTCTTT.

The chain has TRBV19 and TRBJ2-5; D perhaps matches TRBD2 (6 bases). CDR1 is LNHDA, CDR2 SQIVND, per germline (reference sequence). This CDR3 contains 15 residues. With 1 base removed from V and 4 bases from J, the gap between germline ends came to 13 bases. CDR3 DNA: TGTGCCAGTAGTATAGGGAGGGAAGAGGTAGAGACCCAGTACTTC. Its translation is CASSIGREEVETQYF.

This chain joins TRBV5-6 and TRBJ1-6; possible D gene TRBD1, 5 bases. Looked up from germline, CDR1 is SGHDT and CDR2 is YYEEEE. CDR3 length: 15 amino acids. Trimming removed 0 bases from V and 7 bases from J, with 11 bases in between. CDR3 sequence reads: CASSLAGTQNSPLHF. In nucleotides, the CDR3 is TGTGCCAGCAGCTTGGCCGGGACTCAAAATTCACCCCTCCACTTT.

The chain joins TRBV5-1 to TRBJ2-2; TRBD1 might be the D (7 bases). V shed 3 bases and J shed 2 bases, with 11 bases lying between them. CDR1 is SGHRS and CDR2 is YFSETQ in the germline V gene. The CDR3 covers 15 residues. As DNA, the CDR3 is TGCGCCAGCAGCTGGGGGGACAGAAACACCGGGGAGCTGTTTTTT. This encodes CASSWGDRNTGELFF.

V is TRBV7-9 and J is TRBJ1-3, with D maybe TRBD1 (6 bases). Germline V gene data show CDR1 as SEHNR and CDR2 as FQNEAQ (reference sequence). V lost 4 bases and J 0 bases, leaving 16 bases between the germline ends. This CDR3 has 17 residues. The chain's CDR3 is CASSSRTAEYSGNTIYF. The DNA of the CDR3 is TGTGCCAGCAGCTCCCGGACAGCAGAGTACTCTGGAAACACCATATATTTT.

In its sample, this clone was seen a few times. The gene calls are TRBV6-6 and TRBJ2-1; 7 bases map to TRBD2. CDR1 and CDR2 from the germline V gene are MNHNY and SVGAGI (reference sequence). Trimming at V came to 6 bases and at J to 4 bases, leaving 3 bases not matched to a gene. This CDR3 has 13 residues. CDR3 region: CASRGEGYNEQFF. The DNA for the CDR3 is TGTGCCAGCAGAGGGGAGGGGTACAATGAGCAGTTCTTC.

The chain carries TRBV10-3 and TRBJ2-1, with D perhaps matching TRBD1 or TRBD2 (7 bases each). Trimming took off 8 bases at V and 5 bases at J, with 19 bases between the two ends. The CDR3 consists of 15 residues. Germline CDR1 is ENHRY and CDR2 is SYGVKD. The CDR3 loop reads CAIGAGDSGNNEQFF. The CDR3 region has the DNA TGTGCCATCGGGGCGGGGGACAGTGGAAACAATGAGCAGTTCTTC.

This rearrangement joins TRBV10-1 to TRBJ2-5, with 10 bases matching TRBD1. This CDR3 comprises 15 residues. Trimming at V came to 3 bases and at J to 4 bases, leaving 5 bases not matched to a gene. CDR1 and CDR2 (germline): WNHNN, SYGVQD (reference sequence). For the CDR3, the DNA is TGCGCCAGCAGTGATGGGACAGGGGAGTTAGAGACCCAGTACTTC. This codes for CASSDGTGELETQYF.

This clone was recorded once. The rearrangement joins TRBV27 to TRBJ1-4, with 9 bases aligning to TRBD1. V dropped 7 bases and J dropped 8; count of bases not matched to a gene: 11. The CDR3 sequence is 15 residues long. Germline V gene sequence: CDR1 MNHEY, CDR2 SMNVEV (reference sequence). The CDR3 nucleotides read TGTGCCAGCACTCCCCCGGGACAGGGTTACGAAAAACTGTTTTTT. This sequence encodes CASTPPGQGYEKLFF.